The text below deals with one T cell receptor beta chain. Its antigen remains unknown. The data originate from a study of cytomegalovirus exposure and HLA in healthy donors. Trimming removed 3 bases at V and 5 bases at J, with 8 bases between. The CDR3 totals 12 residues. Germline V gene data show CDR1 as MGHRA and CDR2 as YSYEKL. PCR employed 60 Vbeta and 13 Jbeta primers. Assay: immunoSEQ multiplex PCR; the TCRdb copy retains only in-frame clones and omits some. The table for this sample gives roughly 55,000 clones. Study-wide results and limits: Earlier findings revealed that most TCR beta V segments proved productive either about 90% or about 30% of the time.

This receptor was identified in a woman between 50 and 59 years old in good health and CMV-seropositive. V usage is TRBV4-1 and J usage is TRBJ2-7, with D hard to call. Sequences were obtained from PBMCs. The CDR3 DNA is TGCGCCAGCAGCCACAGGAACCACGAGCAGTACTTC. Translated: CASSHRNHEQYF.